This T cell receptor (beta chain) was obtained from a study of spatial heterogeneity in lung cancer. Study-level information: Consistently, beta-chain sequences turned up in larger numbers than alpha-chain sequences did.

General observations from the study: Expanded intratumoral alpha and beta TCR counts tracked tumor mutation counts.

This clonotype was picked up many times. Its antigen is currently unknown. One entry per CDR3 protein results from TCRdb running MiXCR on the 5' RACE reads. Of around 26,000 distinct CDR3 sequences in the sample, approximately 9.5% are singletons; the top ten hold about 7.7%. The V gene end was trimmed by 6 bases and the J gene end by 4 bases; junction bases not matched to a gene: 4. The CDR3 has 14 amino acids. In germline, CDR1 is LNHDA, CDR2 SQIVND (reference sequence). Time point of the sample: sample taken at primary tumor resection. No cells were sorted before sequencing. The whole RNA sequenced was extracted from tumor, nontumor lung or frozen PBMC.

The sequenced sample was lung tumor tissue, obtained at surgery. The clonotype comes from a male donor with early-stage non-small cell lung cancer. This rearrangement joins TRBV19 to TRBJ2-3, with TRBD1 matching over 10 bases. CDR3 DNA sequence: TGTGCCAGTAGGGGACAGGGGTTGGCAGATACGCAGTATTTT. The encoded protein is CASRGQGLADTQYF.